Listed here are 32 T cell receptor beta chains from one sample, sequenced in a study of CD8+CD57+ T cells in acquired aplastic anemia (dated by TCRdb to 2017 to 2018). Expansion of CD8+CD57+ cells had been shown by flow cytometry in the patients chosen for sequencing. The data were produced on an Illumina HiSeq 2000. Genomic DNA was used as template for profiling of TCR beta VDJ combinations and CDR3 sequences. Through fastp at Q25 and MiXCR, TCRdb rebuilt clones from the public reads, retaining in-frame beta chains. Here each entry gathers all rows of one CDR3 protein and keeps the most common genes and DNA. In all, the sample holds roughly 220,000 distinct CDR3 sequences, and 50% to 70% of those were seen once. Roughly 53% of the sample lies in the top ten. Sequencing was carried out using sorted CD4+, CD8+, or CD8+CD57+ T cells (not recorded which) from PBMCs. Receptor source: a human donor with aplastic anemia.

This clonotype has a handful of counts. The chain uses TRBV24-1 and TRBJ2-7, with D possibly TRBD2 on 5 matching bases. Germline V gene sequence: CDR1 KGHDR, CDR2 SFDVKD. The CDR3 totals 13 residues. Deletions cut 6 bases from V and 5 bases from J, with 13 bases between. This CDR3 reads CATSTRTDHEQYF. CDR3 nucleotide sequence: TGTGCCACCAGTACTAGAACGGATCACGAGCAGTACTTC.

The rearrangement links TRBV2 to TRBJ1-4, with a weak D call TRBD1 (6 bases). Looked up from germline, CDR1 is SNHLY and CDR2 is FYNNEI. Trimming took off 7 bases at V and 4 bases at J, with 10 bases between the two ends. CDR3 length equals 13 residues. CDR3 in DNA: TGTGCCAGCATAGGACAGTATAATGAAAAACTGTTTTTT. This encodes CASIGQYNEKLFF.

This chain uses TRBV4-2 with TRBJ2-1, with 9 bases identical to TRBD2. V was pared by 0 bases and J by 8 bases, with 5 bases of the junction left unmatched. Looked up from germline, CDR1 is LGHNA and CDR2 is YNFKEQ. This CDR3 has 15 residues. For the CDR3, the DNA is TGTGCCAGCAGCCAAGACCAGCGGGGGGACGATGAGCAGTTCTTC. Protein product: CASSQDQRGDDEQFF.

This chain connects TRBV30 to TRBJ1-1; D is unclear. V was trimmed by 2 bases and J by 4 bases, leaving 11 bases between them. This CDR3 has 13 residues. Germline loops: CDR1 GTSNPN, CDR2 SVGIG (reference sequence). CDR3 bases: TGTGCCTGGAGTTCCGGGCTGATCACTGAAGCTTTCTTT. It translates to CAWSSGLITEAFF.

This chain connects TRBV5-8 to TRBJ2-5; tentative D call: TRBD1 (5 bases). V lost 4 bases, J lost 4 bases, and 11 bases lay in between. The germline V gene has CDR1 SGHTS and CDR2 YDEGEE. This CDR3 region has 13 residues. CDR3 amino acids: CASSPRVAETQYF. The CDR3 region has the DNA TGTGCCAGCAGCCCCAGGGTCGCAGAGACCCAGTACTTC. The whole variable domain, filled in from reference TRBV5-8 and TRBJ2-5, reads EAGVTQSPTHLIKTRGQQATLRCSPISGHTSVYWYQQALGLGLQFLLWYDEGEERNRGNFPPRFSGRQFPNYSSELNVNALELEDSALYLCASSPRVAETQYFGPGTRLLVL.

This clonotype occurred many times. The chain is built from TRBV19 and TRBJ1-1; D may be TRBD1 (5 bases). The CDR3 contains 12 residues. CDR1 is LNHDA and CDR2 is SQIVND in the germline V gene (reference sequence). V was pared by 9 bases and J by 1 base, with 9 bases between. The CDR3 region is CARRDGNTEAFF. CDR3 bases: TGTGCCAGGAGGGACGGGAACACTGAAGCTTTCTTT.

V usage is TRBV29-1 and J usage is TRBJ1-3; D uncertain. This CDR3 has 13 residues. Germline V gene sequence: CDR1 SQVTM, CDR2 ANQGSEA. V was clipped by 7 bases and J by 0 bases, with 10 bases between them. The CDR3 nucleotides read TGCAGCGGAATAGCAGGCTCTGGAAACACCATATATTTT. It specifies CSGIAGSGNTIYF.

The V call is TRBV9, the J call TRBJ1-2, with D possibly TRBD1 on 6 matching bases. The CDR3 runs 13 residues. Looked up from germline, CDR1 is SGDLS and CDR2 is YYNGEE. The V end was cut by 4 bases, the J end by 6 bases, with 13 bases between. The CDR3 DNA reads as TGTGCCAGCAGCACACAGGACAGTGATGGCTACACCTTC. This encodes CASSTQDSDGYTF.

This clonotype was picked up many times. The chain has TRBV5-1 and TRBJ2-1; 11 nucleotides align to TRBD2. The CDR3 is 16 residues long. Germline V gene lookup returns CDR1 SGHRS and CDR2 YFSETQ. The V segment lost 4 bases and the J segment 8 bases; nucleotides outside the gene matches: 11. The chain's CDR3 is CASSLLSGGGVDEQFF. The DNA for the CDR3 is TGCGCCAGCAGCCTCCTTAGCGGGGGGGGTGTCGATGAGCAGTTCTTC. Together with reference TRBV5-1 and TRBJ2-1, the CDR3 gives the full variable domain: KAGVTQTPRYLIKTRGQQVTLSCSPISGHRSVSWYQQTPGQGLQFLFEYFSETQRNKGNFPGRFSGRQFSNSRSEMNVSTLELGDSALYLCASSLLSGGGVDEQFFGPGTRLTVL.

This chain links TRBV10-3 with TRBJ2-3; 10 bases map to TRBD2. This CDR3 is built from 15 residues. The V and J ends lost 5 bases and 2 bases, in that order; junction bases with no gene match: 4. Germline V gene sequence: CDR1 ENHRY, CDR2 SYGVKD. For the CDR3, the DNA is TGTGCCATCAGTTTAGCGGGGGGCATCACAGATACGCAGTATTTT. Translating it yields CAISLAGGITDTQYF.

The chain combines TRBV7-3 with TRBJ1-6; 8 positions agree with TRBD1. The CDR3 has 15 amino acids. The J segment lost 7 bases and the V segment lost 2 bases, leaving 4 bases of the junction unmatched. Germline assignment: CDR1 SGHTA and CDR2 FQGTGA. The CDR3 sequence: CASSLFGTGNSPLHF. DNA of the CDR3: TGTGCCAGCAGCTTATTCGGGACAGGCAATTCACCCCTCCACTTT.

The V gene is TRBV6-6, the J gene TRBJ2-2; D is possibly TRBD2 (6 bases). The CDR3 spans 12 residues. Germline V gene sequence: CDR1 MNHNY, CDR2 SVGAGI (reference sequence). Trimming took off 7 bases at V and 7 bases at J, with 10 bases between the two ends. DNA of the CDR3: TGTGCCAGCAAGGGACTTAGCGGGGAGCTGTTTTTT. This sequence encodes CASKGLSGELFF.

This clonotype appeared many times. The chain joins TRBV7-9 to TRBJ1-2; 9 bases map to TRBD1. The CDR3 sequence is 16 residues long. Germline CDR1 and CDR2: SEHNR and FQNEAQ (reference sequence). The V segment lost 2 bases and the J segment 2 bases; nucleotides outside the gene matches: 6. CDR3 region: CASSLRDRDPNYGYTF. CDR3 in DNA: TGTGCCAGCAGCTTAAGGGACAGGGACCCAAACTATGGCTACACCTTC.

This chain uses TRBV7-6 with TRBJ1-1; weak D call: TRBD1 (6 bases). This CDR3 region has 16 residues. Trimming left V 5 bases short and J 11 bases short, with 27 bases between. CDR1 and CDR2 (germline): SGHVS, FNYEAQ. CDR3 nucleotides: TGTGCCAGCAGCCCCCTCGCGGCGACAGGCGAAATTGACGCTTTCTTT. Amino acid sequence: CASSPLAATGEIDAFF.

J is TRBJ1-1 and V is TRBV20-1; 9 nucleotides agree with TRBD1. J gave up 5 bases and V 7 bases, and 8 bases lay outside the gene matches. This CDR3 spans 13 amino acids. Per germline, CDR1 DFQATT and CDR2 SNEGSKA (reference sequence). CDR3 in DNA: TGCAGTGGGGTACAGGGGGCAGGGACTGAAGCTTTCTTT. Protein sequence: CSGVQGAGTEAFF.

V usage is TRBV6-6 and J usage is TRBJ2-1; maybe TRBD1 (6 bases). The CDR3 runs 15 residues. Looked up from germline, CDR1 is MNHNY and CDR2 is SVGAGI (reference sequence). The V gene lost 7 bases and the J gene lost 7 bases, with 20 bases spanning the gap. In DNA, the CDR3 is TGTGCCAGCACTCCCCAGCTACAGGGAAGTAATGAGCAGTTCTTC. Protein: CASTPQLQGSNEQFF.

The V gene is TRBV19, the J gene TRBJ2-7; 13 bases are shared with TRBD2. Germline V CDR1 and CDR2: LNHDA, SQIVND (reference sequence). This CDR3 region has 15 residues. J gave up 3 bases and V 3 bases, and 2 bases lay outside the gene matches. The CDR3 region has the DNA TGTGCCAGTAGTATGGGACTAGCGGGACTCTACGAGCAGTACTTC. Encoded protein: CASSMGLAGLYEQYF.

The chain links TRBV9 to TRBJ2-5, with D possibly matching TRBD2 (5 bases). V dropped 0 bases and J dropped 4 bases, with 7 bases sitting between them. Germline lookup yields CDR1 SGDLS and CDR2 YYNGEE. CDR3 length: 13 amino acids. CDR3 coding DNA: TGTGCCAGCAGCGTAGTTGAGGGAGAGACCCAGTACTTC. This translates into CASSVVEGETQYF.

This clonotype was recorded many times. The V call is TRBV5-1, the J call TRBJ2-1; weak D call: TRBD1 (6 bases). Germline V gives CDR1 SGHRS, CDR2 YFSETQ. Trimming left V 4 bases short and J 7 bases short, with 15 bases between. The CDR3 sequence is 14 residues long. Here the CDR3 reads CASSPYSQGNEQFF. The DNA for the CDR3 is TGCGCCAGCAGCCCTTATTCACAGGGTAATGAGCAGTTCTTC.

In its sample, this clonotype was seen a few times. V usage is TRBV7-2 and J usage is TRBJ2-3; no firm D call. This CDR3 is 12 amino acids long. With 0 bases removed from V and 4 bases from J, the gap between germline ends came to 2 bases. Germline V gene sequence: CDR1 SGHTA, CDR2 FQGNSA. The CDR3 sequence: CASSLAADTQYF. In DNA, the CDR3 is TGTGCCAGCAGCTTAGCGGCAGATACGCAGTATTTT.

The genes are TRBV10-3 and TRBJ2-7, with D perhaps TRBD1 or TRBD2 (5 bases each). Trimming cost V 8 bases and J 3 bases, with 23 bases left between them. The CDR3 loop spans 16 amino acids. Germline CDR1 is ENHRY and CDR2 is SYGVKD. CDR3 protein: CAISTGGFAQDYEQYF. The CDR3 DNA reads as TGTGCCATCTCCACTGGGGGTTTCGCCCAGGACTACGAGCAGTACTTC.

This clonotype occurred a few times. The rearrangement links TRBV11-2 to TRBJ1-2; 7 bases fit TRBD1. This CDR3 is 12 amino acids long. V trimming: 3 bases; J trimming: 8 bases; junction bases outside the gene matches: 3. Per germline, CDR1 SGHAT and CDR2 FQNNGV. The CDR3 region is CASSLWTGGYTF. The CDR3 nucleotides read TGTGCCAGCAGCTTGTGGACAGGAGGCTACACCTTC.

Written as DNA, the CDR3 is TGTGCCAGTAGTATTTCCTACTTCTCCTACGAGCAGTACTTC. It specifies CASSISYFSYEQYF. The V call is TRBV19, the J call TRBJ2-7; no firm D call. This CDR3 region has 14 residues. Per the germline V gene, CDR1 is LNHDA and CDR2 is SQIVND (reference sequence). V lost 3 bases, J lost 0 bases, and 9 bases lay in between.

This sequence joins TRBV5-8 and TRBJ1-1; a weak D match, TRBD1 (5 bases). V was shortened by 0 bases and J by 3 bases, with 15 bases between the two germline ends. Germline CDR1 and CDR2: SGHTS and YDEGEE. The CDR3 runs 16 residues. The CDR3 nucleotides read TGTGCCAGCAGCTTGGTTGCTCCGCGGGGGGACACTGAAGCTTTCTTT. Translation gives CASSLVAPRGDTEAFF.

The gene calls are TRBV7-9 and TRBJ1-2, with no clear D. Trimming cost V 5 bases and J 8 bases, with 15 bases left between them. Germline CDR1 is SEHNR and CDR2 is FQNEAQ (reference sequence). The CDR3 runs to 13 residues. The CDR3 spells CASSPSVAVGYTF. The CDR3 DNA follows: TGTGCCAGCAGCCCCTCCGTGGCGGTCGGCTACACCTTC.

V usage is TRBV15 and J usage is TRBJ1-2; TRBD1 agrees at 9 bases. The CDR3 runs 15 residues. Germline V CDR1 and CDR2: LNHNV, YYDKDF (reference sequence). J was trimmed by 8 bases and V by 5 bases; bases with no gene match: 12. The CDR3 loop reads CATSGTGTGTLGYTF. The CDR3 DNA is TGTGCCACCAGCGGTACCGGGACAGGGACGTTAGGCTACACCTTC.

The CDR3 DNA reads TGTGACAGTAGCCAGGACAGGGGGCCTGAAAAACTGTTTTTT. Its protein is CDSSQDRGPEKLFF. The chain is built from TRBV14 and TRBJ1-4; TRBD1 matches 11 bases. The CDR3 is 14 amino acids. Germline V gene data show CDR1 as SGHDN and CDR2 as FVKESK. The full variable domain, in which reference TRBV14 and TRBJ1-4 provide the parts outside the CDR3, is EAGVTQFPSHSVIEKGQTVTLRCDPISGHDNLYWYRRVMGKEIKFLLHFVKESKQDESGMPNNRFLAERTGGTYSTLKVQPAELEDSGVYFCDSSQDRGPEKLFFGSGTQLSVL.

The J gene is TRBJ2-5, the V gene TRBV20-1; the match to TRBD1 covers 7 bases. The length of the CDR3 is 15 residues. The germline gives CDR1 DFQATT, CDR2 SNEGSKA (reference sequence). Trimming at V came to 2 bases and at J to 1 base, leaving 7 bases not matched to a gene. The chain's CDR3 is CSARTLGQPQETQYF. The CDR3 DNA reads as TGCAGTGCTAGAACTTTGGGACAGCCCCAAGAGACCCAGTACTTC.

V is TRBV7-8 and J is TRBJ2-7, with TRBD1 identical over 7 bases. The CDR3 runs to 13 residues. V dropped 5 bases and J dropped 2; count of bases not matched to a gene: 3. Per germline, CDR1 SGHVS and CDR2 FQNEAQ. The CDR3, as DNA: TGTGCCAGCAGCCATACAGGGGCCTACGAGCAGTACTTC. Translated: CASSHTGAYEQYF.

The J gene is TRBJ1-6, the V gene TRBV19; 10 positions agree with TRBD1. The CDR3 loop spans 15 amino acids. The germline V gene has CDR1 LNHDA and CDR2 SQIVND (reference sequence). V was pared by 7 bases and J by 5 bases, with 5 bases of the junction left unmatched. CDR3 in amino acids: CASTDRGRHNSPLHF. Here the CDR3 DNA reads TGTGCCAGTACTGACAGGGGGCGGCATAATTCACCCCTCCACTTT.

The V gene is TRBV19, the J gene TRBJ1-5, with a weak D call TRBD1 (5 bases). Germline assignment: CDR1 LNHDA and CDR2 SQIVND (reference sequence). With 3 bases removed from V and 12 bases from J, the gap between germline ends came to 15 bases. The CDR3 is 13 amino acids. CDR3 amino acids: CASSIPRTGFQHF. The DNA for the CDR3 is TGTGCCAGTAGTATCCCTCGAACAGGTTTCCAGCATTTT.

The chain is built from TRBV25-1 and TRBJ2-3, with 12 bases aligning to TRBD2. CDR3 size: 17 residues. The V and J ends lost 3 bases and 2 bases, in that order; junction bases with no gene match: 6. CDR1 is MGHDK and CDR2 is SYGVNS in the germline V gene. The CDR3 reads CASSEPGLAGTTDTQYF. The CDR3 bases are TGTGCCAGCAGTGAGCCGGGACTAGCGGGCACCACAGATACGCAGTATTTT.